The T cell receptor (beta chain) under discussion was sequenced for a study of cytomegalovirus exposure and HLA in healthy donors. As for the study in general: HLA-typed donors were the source of approximately 80 million unique TCRs held in an early data release. Study-level findings and limits: The classifier reportedly diagnosed cytomegalovirus status with high sensitivity and specificity. The authors listed some 150 TCR beta chains as cytomegalovirus-associated.

The V end was cut by 3 bases, the J end by 3 bases, with 14 bases between. Germline V lookup: CDR1 SGHVT, CDR2 SQSDAQ. CDR3 length: 16 residues. PCR was performed using 60 Vbeta and 13 Jbeta primers. Clones were sequenced by immunoSEQ multiplex PCR, and TCRdb holds only the in-frame ones, with some missing. Among around 140,000 clones, 70% to 85% were seen once, and the ten largest hold 1.5% to 2%. Concerning this clone: As yet, its antigen is unknown.

The origin of this receptor is a man aged 35 to 55 in good health and CMV-seronegative. Sequencing used PBMCs. The V call is TRBV7-4, the J call TRBJ1-4; D is possibly TRBD1 (6 bases). CDR3 amino acids: CASSFPWTDSNEKLFF. The CDR3 DNA sequence: TGTGCCAGCAGCTTTCCTTGGACAGATTCTAATGAAAAACTGTTTTTT.